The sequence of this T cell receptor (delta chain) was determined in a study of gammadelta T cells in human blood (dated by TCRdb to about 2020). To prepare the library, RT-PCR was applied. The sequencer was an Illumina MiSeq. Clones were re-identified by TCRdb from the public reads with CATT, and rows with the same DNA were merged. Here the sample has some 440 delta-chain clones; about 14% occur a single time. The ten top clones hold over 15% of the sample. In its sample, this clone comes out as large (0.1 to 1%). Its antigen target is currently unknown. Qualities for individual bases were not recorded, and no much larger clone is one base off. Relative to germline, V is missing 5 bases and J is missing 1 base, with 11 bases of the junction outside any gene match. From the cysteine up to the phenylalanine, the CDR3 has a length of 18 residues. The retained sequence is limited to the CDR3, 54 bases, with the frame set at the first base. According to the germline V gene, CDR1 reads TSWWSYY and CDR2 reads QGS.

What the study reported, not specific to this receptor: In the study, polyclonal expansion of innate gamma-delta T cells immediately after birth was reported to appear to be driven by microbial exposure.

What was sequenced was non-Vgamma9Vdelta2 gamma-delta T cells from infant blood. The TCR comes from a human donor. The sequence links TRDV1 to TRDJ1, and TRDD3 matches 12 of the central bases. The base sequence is TGTGCTCTTGGGAACGGTCTGGGGGATACGCGGCCCACCGATAAACTCATCTTT. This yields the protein CALGNGLGDTRPTDKLIF.